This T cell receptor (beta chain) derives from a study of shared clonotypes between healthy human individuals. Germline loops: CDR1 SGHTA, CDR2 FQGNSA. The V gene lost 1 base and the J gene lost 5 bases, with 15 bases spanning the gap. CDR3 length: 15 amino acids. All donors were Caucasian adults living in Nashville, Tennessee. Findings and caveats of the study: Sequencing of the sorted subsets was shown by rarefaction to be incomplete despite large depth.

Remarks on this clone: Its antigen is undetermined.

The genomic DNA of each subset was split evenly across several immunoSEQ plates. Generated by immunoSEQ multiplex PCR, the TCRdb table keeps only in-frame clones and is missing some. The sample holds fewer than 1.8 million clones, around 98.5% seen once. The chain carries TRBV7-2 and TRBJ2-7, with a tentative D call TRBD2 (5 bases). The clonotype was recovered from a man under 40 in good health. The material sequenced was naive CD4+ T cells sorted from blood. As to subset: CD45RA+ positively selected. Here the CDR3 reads CASSLGPPGIHEQYF. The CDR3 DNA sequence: TGTGCCAGCAGCTTAGGGCCCCCGGGGATCCACGAGCAGTACTTC.